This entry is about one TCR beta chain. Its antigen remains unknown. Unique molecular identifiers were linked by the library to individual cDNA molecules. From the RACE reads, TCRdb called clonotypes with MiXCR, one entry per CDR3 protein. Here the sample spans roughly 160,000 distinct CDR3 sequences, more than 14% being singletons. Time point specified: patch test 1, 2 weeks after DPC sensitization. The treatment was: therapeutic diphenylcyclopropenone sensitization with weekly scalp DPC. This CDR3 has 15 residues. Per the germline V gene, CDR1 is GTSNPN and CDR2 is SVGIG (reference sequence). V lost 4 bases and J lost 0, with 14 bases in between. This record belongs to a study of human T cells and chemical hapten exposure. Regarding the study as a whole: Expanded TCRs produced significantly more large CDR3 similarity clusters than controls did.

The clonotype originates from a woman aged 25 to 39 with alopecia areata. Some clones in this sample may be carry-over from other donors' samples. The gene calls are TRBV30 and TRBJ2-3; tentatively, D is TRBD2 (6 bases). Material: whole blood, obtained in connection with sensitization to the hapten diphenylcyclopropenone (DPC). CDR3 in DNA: TGTGCCTGGAACATACCGGGACTCAGCACAGATACGCAGTATTTT. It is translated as CAWNIPGLSTDTQYF.